The TCR beta chain under discussion was sequenced for a study of glioma-infiltrating T cells after dendritic cell vaccination. In the study overall: Dendritic cell vaccination trial patients had either newly diagnosed or recurrent glioblastoma.

This CDR3 comprises 14 residues. Germline CDR1 reads SEHNR; CDR2 reads FQNEAQ (reference sequence). V was clipped by 8 bases and J by 6 bases; unmatched bases: 10. Time point: after dendritic cell vaccination, including at tumor progression/relapse. Profiling relied on immunoSEQ multiplex PCR, and the TCRdb table lists in-frame clones only, not all of them. The table lists 99,000 or so clones, 90% of them singletons. The source material was blood, sampled after dendritic cell vaccination. The V gene is TRBV7-9, the J gene TRBJ2-7, with 10 bases aligning to TRBD1. This receptor was taken from a human donor with glioblastoma. For the CDR3, the DNA is TGTGCCAGCTTGCCTTGGGACAGGGGTACCGAGCAGTACTTC. Its protein product is CASLPWDRGTEQYF.